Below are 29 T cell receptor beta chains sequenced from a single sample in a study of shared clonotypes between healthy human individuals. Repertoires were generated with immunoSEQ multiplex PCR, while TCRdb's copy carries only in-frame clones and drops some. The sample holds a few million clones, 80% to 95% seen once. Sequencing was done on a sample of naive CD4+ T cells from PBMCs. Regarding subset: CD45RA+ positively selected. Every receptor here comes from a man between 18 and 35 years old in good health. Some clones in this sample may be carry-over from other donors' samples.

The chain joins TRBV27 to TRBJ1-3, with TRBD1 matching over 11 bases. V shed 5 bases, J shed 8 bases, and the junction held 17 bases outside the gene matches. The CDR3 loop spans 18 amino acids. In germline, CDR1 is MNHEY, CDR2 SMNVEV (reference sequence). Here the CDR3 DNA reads TGTGCCAGCAGTCCGACGGCGGACAGGGGGCGCGTTGGGGACACCATATATTTT. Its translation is CASSPTADRGRVGDTIYF.

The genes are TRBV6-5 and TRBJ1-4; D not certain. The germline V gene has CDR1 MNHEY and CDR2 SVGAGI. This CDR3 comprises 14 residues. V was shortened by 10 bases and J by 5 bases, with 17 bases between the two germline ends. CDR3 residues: CATHNGRRNEKLFF. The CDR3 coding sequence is TGTGCCACCCACAACGGTAGACGGAATGAAAAACTGTTTTTT.

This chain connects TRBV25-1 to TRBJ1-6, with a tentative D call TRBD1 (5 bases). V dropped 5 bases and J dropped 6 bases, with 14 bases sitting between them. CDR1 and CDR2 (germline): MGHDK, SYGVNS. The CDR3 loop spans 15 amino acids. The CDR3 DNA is TGTGCCAGCAGTCGCGGGGGAATAGGTAATTCACCCCTCCACTTT. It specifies CASSRGGIGNSPLHF.

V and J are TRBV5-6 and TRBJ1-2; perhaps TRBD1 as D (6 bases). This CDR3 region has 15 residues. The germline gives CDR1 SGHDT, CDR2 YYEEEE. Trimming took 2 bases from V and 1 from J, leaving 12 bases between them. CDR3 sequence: CASSFGQRFNYGYTF. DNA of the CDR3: TGTGCCAGCAGCTTTGGACAGAGATTTAACTATGGCTACACCTTC.

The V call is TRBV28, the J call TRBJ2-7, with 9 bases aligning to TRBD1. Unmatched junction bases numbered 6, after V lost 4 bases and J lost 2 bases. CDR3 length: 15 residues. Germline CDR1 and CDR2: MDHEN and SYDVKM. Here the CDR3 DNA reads TGTGCCAGCAGTTCCATACGGACAGGGGCCTACGAGCAGTACTTC. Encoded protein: CASSSIRTGAYEQYF.

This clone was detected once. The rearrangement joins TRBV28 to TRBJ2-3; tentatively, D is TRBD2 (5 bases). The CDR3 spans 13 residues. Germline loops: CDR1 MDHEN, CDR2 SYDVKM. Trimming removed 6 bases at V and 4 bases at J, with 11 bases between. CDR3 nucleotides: TGTGCCAGCAGGATGAGAGGGCCAGATACGCAGTATTTT. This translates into CASRMRGPDTQYF.

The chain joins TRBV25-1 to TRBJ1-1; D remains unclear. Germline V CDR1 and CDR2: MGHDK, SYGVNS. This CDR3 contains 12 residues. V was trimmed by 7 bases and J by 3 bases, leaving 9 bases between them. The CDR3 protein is CASKGLYTEAFF. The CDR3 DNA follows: TGTGCCAGCAAAGGGTTGTACACTGAAGCTTTCTTT.

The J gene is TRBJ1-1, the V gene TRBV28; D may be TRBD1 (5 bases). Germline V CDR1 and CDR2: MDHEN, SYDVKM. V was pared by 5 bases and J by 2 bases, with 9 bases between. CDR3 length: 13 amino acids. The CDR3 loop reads CASSRGINTEAFF. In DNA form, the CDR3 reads TGTGCCAGCAGTCGGGGGATCAACACTGAAGCTTTCTTT.

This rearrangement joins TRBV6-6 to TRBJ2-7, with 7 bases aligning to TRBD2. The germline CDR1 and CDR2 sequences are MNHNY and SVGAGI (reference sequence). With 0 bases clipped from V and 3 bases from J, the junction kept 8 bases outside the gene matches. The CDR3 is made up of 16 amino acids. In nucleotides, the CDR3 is TGTGCCAGCAGTTACTCTTTCGCGGGAGAGGACTACGAGCAGTACTTC. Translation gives CASSYSFAGEDYEQYF.

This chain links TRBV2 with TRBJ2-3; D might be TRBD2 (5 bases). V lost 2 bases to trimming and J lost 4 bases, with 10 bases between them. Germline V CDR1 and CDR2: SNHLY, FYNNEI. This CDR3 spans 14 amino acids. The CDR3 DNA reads TGTGCCAGCAGTGAAAGGGTCGGGGCAGATACGCAGTATTTT. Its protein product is CASSERVGADTQYF.

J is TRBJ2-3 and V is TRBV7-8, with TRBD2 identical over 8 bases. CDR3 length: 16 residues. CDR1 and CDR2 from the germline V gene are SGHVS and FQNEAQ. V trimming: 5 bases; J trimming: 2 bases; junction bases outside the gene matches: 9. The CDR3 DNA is TGTGCCAGCAGCGTCACTACTAGCGGCTCCACAGATACGCAGTATTTT. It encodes CASSVTTSGSTDTQYF.

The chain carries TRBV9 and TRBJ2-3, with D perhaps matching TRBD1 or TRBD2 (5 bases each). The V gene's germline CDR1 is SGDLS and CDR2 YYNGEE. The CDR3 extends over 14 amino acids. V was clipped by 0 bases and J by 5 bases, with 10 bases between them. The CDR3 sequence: CASSVATGLDTQYF. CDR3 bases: TGTGCCAGCAGCGTAGCTACGGGGCTAGATACGCAGTATTTT.

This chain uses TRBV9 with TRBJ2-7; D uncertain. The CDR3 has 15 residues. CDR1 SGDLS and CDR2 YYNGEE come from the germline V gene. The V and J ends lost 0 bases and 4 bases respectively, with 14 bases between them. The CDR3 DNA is TGTGCCAGCAGCGTAGGAGCACAAGTGGAATACGAGCAGTACTTC. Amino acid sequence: CASSVGAQVEYEQYF.

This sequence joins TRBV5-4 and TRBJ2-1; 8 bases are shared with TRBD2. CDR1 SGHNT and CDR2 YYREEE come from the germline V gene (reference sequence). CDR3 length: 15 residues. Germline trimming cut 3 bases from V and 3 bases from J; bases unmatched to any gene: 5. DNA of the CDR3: TGTGCCAGCAGCTCACCCGGGACTAGCTACAATGAGCAGTTCTTC. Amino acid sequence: CASSSPGTSYNEQFF. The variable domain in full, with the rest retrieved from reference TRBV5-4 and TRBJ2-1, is ETGVTQSPTHLIKTRGQQVTLRCSSQSGHNTVSWYQQALGQGPQFIFQYYREEENGRGNFPPRFSGLQFPNYSSELNVNALELDDSALYLCASSSPGTSYNEQFFGPGTRLTVL.

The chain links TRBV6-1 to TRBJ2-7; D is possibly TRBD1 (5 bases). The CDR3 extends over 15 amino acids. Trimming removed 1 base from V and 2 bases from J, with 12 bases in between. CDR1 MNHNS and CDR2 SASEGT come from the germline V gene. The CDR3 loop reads CASSEEAGSTYEQYF. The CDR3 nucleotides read TGTGCCAGCAGTGAAGAGGCAGGGTCCACCTACGAGCAGTACTTC.

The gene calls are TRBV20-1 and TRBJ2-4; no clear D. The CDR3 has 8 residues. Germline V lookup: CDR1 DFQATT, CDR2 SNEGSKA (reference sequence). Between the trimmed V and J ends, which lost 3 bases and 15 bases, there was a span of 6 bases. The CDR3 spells CSASGGYF. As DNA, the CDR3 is TGCAGTGCTAGCGGCGGGTACTTC.

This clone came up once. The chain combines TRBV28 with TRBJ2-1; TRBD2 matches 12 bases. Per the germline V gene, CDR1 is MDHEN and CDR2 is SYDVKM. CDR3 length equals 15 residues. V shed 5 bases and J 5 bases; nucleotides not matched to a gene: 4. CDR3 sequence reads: CASSRRTSGNNEQFF. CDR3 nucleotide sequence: TGTGCCAGCAGTCGGCGGACTAGCGGGAACAATGAGCAGTTCTTC.

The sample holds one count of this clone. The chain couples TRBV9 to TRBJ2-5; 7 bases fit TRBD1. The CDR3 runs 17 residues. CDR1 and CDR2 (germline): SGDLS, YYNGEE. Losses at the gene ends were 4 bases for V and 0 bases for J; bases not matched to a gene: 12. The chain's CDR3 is CASSRGPVRQYQETQYF. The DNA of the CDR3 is TGTGCCAGCAGCAGGGGGCCCGTTCGGCAGTACCAAGAGACCCAGTACTTC.

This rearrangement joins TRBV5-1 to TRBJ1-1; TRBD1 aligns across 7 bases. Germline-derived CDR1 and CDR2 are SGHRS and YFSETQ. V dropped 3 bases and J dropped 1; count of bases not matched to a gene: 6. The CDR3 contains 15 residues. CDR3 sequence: CASSWGGTANTEAFF. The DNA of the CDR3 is TGCGCCAGCAGCTGGGGCGGGACAGCGAACACTGAAGCTTTCTTT.

CDR3 residues: CASSHRVGFYEQYF. CDR3 DNA: TGTGCCAGCAGCCACAGGGTCGGATTCTACGAGCAGTACTTC. The J gene is TRBJ2-7, the V gene TRBV14; TRBD1 is a possible D gene (5 bases). CDR1 and CDR2 from the germline V gene are SGHDN and FVKESK. The length of the CDR3 is 14 residues. V lost 3 bases to trimming and J lost 3 bases, with 12 bases between them.

The CDR3 loop reads CASSPGTESPYEQYF. The DNA for the CDR3 is TGTGCCAGCAGCCCAGGGACAGAGAGCCCTTACGAGCAGTACTTC. This rearrangement joins TRBV7-3 to TRBJ2-7, with 7 bases matching TRBD1. Trimming cost V 5 bases and J 4 bases; bases outside gene matches: 11. Germline V gene lookup returns CDR1 SGHTA and CDR2 FQGTGA. The CDR3 is made up of 15 amino acids.

CDR3 sequence reads: CASSARDTATGANVLTF. CDR3 DNA: TGTGCCAGTAGTGCACGGGACACCGCAACCGGGGCCAACGTCCTGACTTTC. The chain couples TRBV19 to TRBJ2-6, with D tentatively TRBD1 (6 bases). This CDR3 spans 17 amino acids. Germline CDR1 LNHDA, CDR2 SQIVND (reference sequence). V lost 5 bases, J lost 4 bases, and 18 bases lay in between. Full variable domain (outside the CDR3, taken from reference TRBV19 and TRBJ2-6): DGGITQSPKYLFRKEGQNVTLSCEQNLNHDAMYWYRQDPGQGLRLIYYSQIVNDFQKGDIAEGYSVSREKKESFPLTVTSAQKNPTAFYLCASSARDTATGANVLTFGAGSRLTVL.

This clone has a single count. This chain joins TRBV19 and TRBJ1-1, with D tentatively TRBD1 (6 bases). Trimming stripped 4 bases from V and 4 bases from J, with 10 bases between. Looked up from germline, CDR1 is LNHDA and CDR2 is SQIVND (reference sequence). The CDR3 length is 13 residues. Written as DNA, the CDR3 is TGTGCCAGTAGTAACCAGGGGTCCACTGAAGCTTTCTTT. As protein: CASSNQGSTEAFF.

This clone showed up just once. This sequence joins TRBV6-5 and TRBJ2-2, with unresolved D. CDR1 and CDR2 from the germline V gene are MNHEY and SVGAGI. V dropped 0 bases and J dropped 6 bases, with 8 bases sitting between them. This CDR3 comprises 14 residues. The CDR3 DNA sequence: TGTGCCAGCAGTTACTCGCGTCCGTCCGGGGAGCTGTTTTTT. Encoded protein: CASSYSRPSGELFF.

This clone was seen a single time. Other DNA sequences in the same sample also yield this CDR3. For the CDR3, the DNA is TGTGCCAGCAGTGACGGACAGGGTGATGGCTACACCTTC. Translation gives CASSDGQGDGYTF. This chain uses TRBV25-1 with TRBJ1-2, with 8 nucleotides matching TRBD1. Germline loops: CDR1 MGHDK, CDR2 SYGVNS. The CDR3 loop spans 13 amino acids. V shed 3 bases, J shed 6 bases, and the junction held 3 bases outside the gene matches.

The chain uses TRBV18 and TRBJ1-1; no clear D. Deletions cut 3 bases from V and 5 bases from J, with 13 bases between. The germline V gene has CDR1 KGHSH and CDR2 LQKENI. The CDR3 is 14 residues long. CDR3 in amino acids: CASSPLIPGTEAFF. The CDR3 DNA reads TGTGCCAGCTCACCCCTCATCCCGGGTACTGAAGCTTTCTTT.

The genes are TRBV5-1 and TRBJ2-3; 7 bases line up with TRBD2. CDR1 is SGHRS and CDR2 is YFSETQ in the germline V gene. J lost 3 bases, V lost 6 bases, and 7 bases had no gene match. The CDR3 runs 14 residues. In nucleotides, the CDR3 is TGCGCCAGCACGCTAGCGGCGTCGACAGATACGCAGTATTTT. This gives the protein CASTLAASTDTQYF. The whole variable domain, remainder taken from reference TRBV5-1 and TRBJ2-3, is KAGVTQTPRYLIKTRGQQVTLSCSPISGHRSVSWYQQTPGQGLQFLFEYFSETQRNKGNFPGRFSGRQFSNSRSEMNVSTLELGDSALYLCASTLAASTDTQYFGPGTRLTVL.

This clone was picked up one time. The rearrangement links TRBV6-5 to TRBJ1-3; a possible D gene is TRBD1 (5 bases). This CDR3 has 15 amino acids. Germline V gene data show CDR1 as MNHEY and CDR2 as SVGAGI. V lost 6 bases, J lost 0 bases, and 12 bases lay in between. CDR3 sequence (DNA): TGTGCCAGCAGCCTAGGGGATAGCTCTGGAAACACCATATATTTT. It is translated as CASSLGDSSGNTIYF.

This CDR3 is CASSFSGNTYEQYF. As DNA, the CDR3 is TGTGCCAGCAGTTTCAGCGGGAACACCTACGAGCAGTACTTC. V gene TRBV27 combines with J gene TRBJ2-7, with TRBD2 matching over 7 bases. The V gene's germline CDR1 is MNHEY and CDR2 SMNVEV (reference sequence). The CDR3 spans 14 residues. With 3 bases clipped from V and 2 bases from J, the junction kept 4 bases outside the gene matches.